Many counts were recorded for the clone carrying this TCR beta chain. Its cognate antigen is unknown. These data come from a study of CD8 T cells in ankylosing spondylitis. The study's findings and limits: Disease-linked clones proved CD8+ and comparatively uncommon in peripheral blood. Clones linked to disease were reported to show significant enrichment in matched ankylosing spondylitis synovial fluid. Prior literature has documented some motif variants in synovial fluid and blood from reactive arthritis.

TCRdb used MiXCR to reprocess the 5' RACE reads, holding one entry per CDR3 protein. The profile covers 200,000 to 250,000 distinct CDR3 sequences, with 8% to 10% appearing a single time and 4% to 5.5% taken by the ten largest. Germline CDR1 MNHEY, CDR2 SVGAGI. The CDR3 contains 15 residues. V gave up 0 bases and J gave up 4 bases, with 10 bases separating them. The chain is built from TRBV6-5 and TRBJ1-5; D is unresolved. Sample: blood, either unsorted or a sorted T cell fraction (not recorded which). The TCR originated in a female donor with ankylosing spondylitis or in good health (not recorded which). The CDR3 loop is CASSYSNQGNQPQHF. The CDR3 DNA reads TGTGCCAGCAGTTACTCGAACCAAGGTAATCAGCCCCAGCATTTT.